This paragraph reports one T cell receptor beta chain. This CDR3 region has 14 residues. CDR1 is SGHRS and CDR2 is YFSETQ in the germline V gene. V was trimmed by 3 bases and J by 0 bases, leaving 8 bases between them. The source of the sample is a study of cytomegalovirus exposure and HLA in healthy donors. The primer mix had 60 Vbeta and 13 Jbeta primers. Method: immunoSEQ multiplex PCR; TCRdb's copy keeps in-frame clones and lacks some. Of around 150,000 clones listed, more than 70% were seen once; the top ten hold about 2.2%. This clonotype was obtained from a middle-aged man in good health and CMV-seronegative. V and J are TRBV5-1 and TRBJ2-3; maybe TRBD2 (6 bases). The material sequenced was PBMCs. CDR3 nucleotides: TGCGCCAGCAGCTCCGGGACTAGCACAGATACGCAGTATTTT. Translated: CASSSGTSTDTQYF.